The subject of this entry is one TCR beta chain. Its specific antigen is unknown. Within one base of it there is no much larger clone, and no base qualities were kept. Distinct nucleotide sequences in the sample also encode this CDR3. The cohort was made up of under 800 healthy bone marrow donors. At the time of sampling, every cohort member was nominally healthy, though immune exposures that went unrecorded were likely present. The donor tested CMV seronegative, placing the donor among the 350 to 400 seronegative members of the cohort. Every donor gave a peripheral blood sample, and the peripheral blood mononuclear cells from that sample were used for TCR beta sequencing. Genomic DNA extraction from the blood cell samples was performed with the Qiagen DNeasy Blood Extraction Kit. The library was obtained by the immunoSEQ multiplex PCR assay. For the multiplex PCR, a mixture combining 60 forward primers for TCR Vbeta segments and 13 reverse primers for TCR Jbeta segments was used. The CDR3 region of rearranged TCR beta genes was amplified from genomic DNA by a multiplex PCR assay. On the Illumina HiSeq System, the amplified TCR beta libraries were sequenced as 87-base-pair reads. On the authors' methods: A later analysis counted approximately 76 million unique TCR beta chains across the 666 repertoires, and roughly 10 million of these chains were shared by at least two donors. Raw reads were error-corrected and collapsed into unique sequences with a nearest-neighbor algorithm that merged closely related sequences to remove PCR and sequencing errors. To assign V, D and J gene segments, CDR3 sequences were aligned to IMGT reference sequences. For a sequence to be retained, a match of at least six nucleotides to both a V gene segment and a J gene segment was required. Rearrangements were called productive when the CDR3 lacked stop codons and stayed in frame with V and J; all others were non-productive. CDR3 was defined by IMGT convention, running from the second conserved V-encoded cysteine to the conserved J-encoded phenylalanine. The earlier analysis of about 530 of the donors excluded any sequence lacking an unambiguous match to a single V gene segment. In an earlier analysis of 450 to 750 of the donors, a V segment was called functional when productive rearrangements were above 56.7%, and segregating when the standard deviation between donors exceeded 5%. A statistical classification framework was built for diagnosing cytomegalovirus status from the catalog of TCR beta chain sequences. A later analysis assigned V and J genes by comparing TCR nucleotide sequences with IMGT/GENE-DB human TR gene sequences. The TCRdist pipeline was used in a later analysis to assign CDR3 sequences and most-parsimonious VDJ recombination scenarios. In a later analysis, each TCR beta chain was defined by its CDR3 amino acid sequence together with its V-gene family, and reads lacking a unique V-gene family were excluded. In a later analysis, 450 to 600 highly shared, low-generation-probability nucleotide sequences were removed to address suspected cross-contamination and a sequencing artifact. A later analysis calculated a clonal expansion index for each public chain from normalized within-repertoire ranks of inferred template counts. In a later analysis, generation probabilities were computed using a VDJ recombination model fitted to out-of-frame rearrangements, and the results were checked against IGoR. In a later analysis, hypergeometric tests were used to score TCR-TCR, TCR-HLA and TCR-CMV co-occurrence, with a repertoire-size bias correction applied to TCR pairs. False discovery rates were estimated in a later analysis by permuting HLA or CMV assignments 20 times. In a later analysis, co-occurring TCRs were grouped with DBSCAN, and TCRdist sequence similarity was added when clustering was performed within HLA-allele-positive subsets. For co-occurrence clustering, repertoires with fewer than 30,000 or more than 120,000 public chains were excluded, along with five repertoires with anomalous nucleotide sharing. TCRdb's version of the immuneACCESS table is confined to in-frame rearrangements and falls short of the full clone set. An unresolved V gene accounts for under half of the shortfall where checked; the remainder is of unknown origin. Clonal size and the V and J genes are those of that table, whereas D and trimming came from the DNA. This sample has around 190,000 clones in its table, and over 75% of those were observed once. More than 1.5% of the sample is in the top ten clones.

The data originate from a study of cytomegalovirus exposure and HLA in healthy donors (dated by TCRdb to about 2017). At the level of the whole study: An earlier analysis of some 600 of the donors reported 276 Gb of sequence data and 90 million to 120 million unique TCR beta sequences obtained from some 170 million T cells. Roughly 310 gigabases of sequencing data and approximately 85 million unique TCR sequences were included in an early release covering under 650 HLA-typed donors. The genetic ancestry cluster associated with self-reported Caucasian donors included 65% to 90% of the roughly 400 genotyped donors. The aim of the study was to test whether cataloging public T cell receptors could identify signatures of past pathogen exposure. The study used immunosequencing to profile the T cell repertoires of about 670 subjects and linked those repertoires to cytomegalovirus serostatus. Along with the approximately 700-subject first cohort, a separate validation cohort of over a hundred different subjects was used. To predict cytomegalovirus infection status, the study combined high-throughput TCR immunosequencing, statistical association of individual TCRs with disease status, and machine learning. To study patterns of TCR occurrence, a later analysis re-analyzed previously published TCR beta repertoires from 666 donors and added high-resolution HLA genotyping. In the later analysis, no new phenotypic data were used to find candidate immune exposures; instead, reliance was placed on TCR beta sequences and their occurrence across donors. In an earlier analysis of a few hundred of the donors, high-throughput TCR beta sequencing was used to judge whether each TCR beta V gene segment behaved as functional or pseudogenic. Donor age, sex, ethnicity and CMV serostatus were compiled alongside the repertoire data. In a later genetic analysis, genome-wide SNP genotypes for about three fifths of the roughly 670 donors were used, and that subset was treated as a discovery cohort. All discovery cohort repertoires had been generated on a single sequencing platform. HLA typing included class I and class II loci at four-digit resolution. The number of donors typed differed by locus, with about 629-640 for A, B, C, DRB1 and DQB1, around 500 for DQA1, over 600 for DPA1, and some 450 for DPB1. Several DR-DQ haplotypes were treated as single units for association and clustering because of strong linkage in the cohort. On average, roughly 200,000 unique TCR beta nucleotide sequences were sequenced per donor among fewer than 500 genotyped donors of the cohort, with roughly 20% of those sequences being non-productive. General findings and caveats noted by the study authors: Cytomegalovirus status was reported to be diagnosed by the classifier with high specificity and sensitivity in both the original and validation cohorts. A further reported finding was that TCR beta sequences accurately predicted the HLA-A and HLA-B alleles for most subjects in the first cohort. Sequencing depth was assumed to be roughly uniform across donors in the presence/absence analyses, though that assumption may not hold. An earlier analysis of some 590 of the donors showed that most TCR beta V segments appeared in productive rearrangements either about 90% or about 30% of the time, which broadly matched IMGT annotations. A later genetic analysis reported fewer N-insertions in productive TCRs among donors in an Asian-associated ancestry cluster than the approximately 700-donor mean. Assigning TCR associations to individual alleles was difficult when HLA alleles, especially DR and DQ, strongly co-occurred. An association between a missense DCLRE1C variant and V-gene and J-gene trimming of TCR beta chains was found in a later genetic analysis and replicated in an independent cohort. Because HLA typing was missing for some donors at each locus, association tests included only the typed subset. For the cohort, immune exposure information was limited to CMV serostatus. A cluster of highly shared sequence variants was judged likely to represent a technical artifact of the sequencing pipeline. In a later analysis, HLA-associated TCR beta chains were found to be more clonally expanded and to have lower generation probabilities than equally common non-associated chains. Some IMGT-functional V segments, including TRBV6-2 and TRBV6-3, could not be told apart with the 87-base-pair reads, so those segments were excluded. It was suggested by the authors that the approach could potentially be generalized to other disease states and immunological phenotypes. A later analysis found that most CMV-associated TCR beta chains appeared HLA-restricted, with HLA associations seemingly driven largely by CMV exposure. Because counts were too low, seventeen rarely observed V segments, including chromosome 9 orphons, were left out of the earlier analysis of about 620 of the donors. In vitro tests confirmed that a few of the cytomegalovirus-associated TCR beta chains recognize cytomegalovirus antigens. In this cohort, only TCR beta chains were sequenced, and detectable features were limited by the absence of alpha or paired-chain data. In a later analysis, TCR association rates were found to vary across HLA loci, with the most associated TCRs seen for DRB1 alleles and the fewest for HLA-C alleles. A later analysis associated 16,951 TCR beta sequences with specific HLA alleles at a false discovery rate of 0.05. In the study, about 150 TCR beta chains were listed as associated with cytomegalovirus. Most TCR sequences were observed very rarely across donors, whereas some public TCRs were present in many individuals. A later analysis reported that several top co-occurrence clusters appeared linked to parvovirus B19, influenza, CMV and Epstein-Barr virus. Linkage disequilibrium might explain the correlated functional status among segregating V segments, but an unknown experimental factor could not be ruled out.

Germline trimming: 2 bases from V, 2 bases from J; junction bases outside gene matches: 4. Taken from cysteine to phenylalanine, the CDR3 has 16 residues. Only the CDR3 part of the read is kept: 48 bases, read in frame from the first base. According to the germline V gene, CDR1 reads MNHNS and CDR2 reads SASEGT. Here the chain combines TRBV6-1 and TRBJ2-2; TRBD1 matches 8 bases in the middle. The specimen sequenced was PBMCs. This sequence originates from a man aged 18 to 29 in good health and CMV-seronegative. This receptor carries the CDR3 CASSERDRGNTGELFF. In nucleotides, the sequence is TGTGCCAGCAGTGAAAGAGACAGGGGCAACACCGGGGAGCTGTTTTTT.